Listed below are T cell receptor beta chains from one sample, sequenced in a study of blood T cell repertoires in COVID-19. The repertoire was sequenced with immunoSEQ multiplex PCR; TCRdb's copy has only in-frame clones and lacks some. The top ten hold less than 20% of the sample, which has around 63,000 clones, 70% to 75% seen once. The specimen was peripheral blood. These receptors originate from a woman between 50 and 59 years old with active or convalescent COVID-19. Each CDR3 is given with its conserved first and last residue. D genes are given only for firm matches. Size values are once, few and many counts, or a class for expanded clones, and some rows have none.

>18|-|-|TRBV28|TRBJ1-3
CASSTPLSGFISGNTIYF
TGTGCCAGCAGTACGCCCCTCTCCGGGTTTATCTCTGGAAACACCATATATTTT
>14|-|TRBD1|TRBV5-1|TRBJ1-2
CASSPTGFSYGYTF
TGCGCCAGCAGCCCGACAGGGTTTAGCTATGGCTACACCTTC
>14|-|TRBD1|TRBV30|TRBJ1-5
CAWSLGQGNQPQHF
TGTGCCTGGAGTTTGGGACAGGGAAATCAGCCCCAGCATTTT
>14|-|TRBD1|TRBV3-1/TRBV3-2|TRBJ2-1
CASSQPGQFNEQFF
TGTGCCAGCAGCCAACCGGGACAGTTCAATGAGCAGTTCTTC
>16|many|-|TRBV4-1|TRBJ2-2
CASSQEAGAITGELFF
TGCGCCAGCAGCCAAGAGGCGGGGGCGATCACCGGGGAGCTGTTTTTT
>14|once|-|TRBV19|TRBJ1-5
CASSLRDSNQPQHF
TGTGCCAGTAGTCTACGTGATAGCAATCAGCCCCAGCATTTT
>13|-|TRBD1|TRBV30|TRBJ1-3
CGSDRGDGNTIYF
TGTGGGTCGGACAGGGGGGATGGAAACACCATATATTTT
>12|few|-|TRBV7-2|TRBJ2-7
CASSFTGDEQYF
TGTGCCAGCAGCTTCACAGGAGATGAGCAGTACTTC
>14|-|-|TRBV5-1|TRBJ1-1
CASSFGQTNTEAFF
TGCGCCAGCAGCTTCGGACAGACGAACACTGAAGCTTTCTTT
>15|-|-|TRBV19|TRBJ2-3
CASRAQDSSTDTQYF
TGTGCCAGTAGAGCTCAGGACTCTAGCACAGATACGCAGTATTTT
>13|few|TRBD1|TRBV12-3/TRBV12-4|TRBJ1-2
CASSLQRTGGYTF
TGTGCCAGCAGTCTCCAGCGGACAGGTGGCTACACCTTC
>13|-|-|TRBV10-1|TRBJ2-4
CASSEAGRDIQYF
TGCGCCAGCAGTGAGGCAGGGCGAGACATTCAGTACTTC
>16|-|TRBD2|TRBV4-1|TRBJ2-1
CASSRGGLASYNEQFF
TGCGCCAGCAGCCGGGGGGGACTAGCTTCCTACAATGAGCAGTTCTTC
>15|-|TRBD1|TRBV6-5|TRBJ2-3
CASSWTGREGDTQYF
TGTGCCAGCAGTTGGACAGGGCGGGAAGGAGATACGCAGTATTTT
>17|-|-|TRBV7-6|TRBJ2-2
CASSPEGRTLHTGELFF
TGTGCCAGCAGCCCAGAGGGGAGGACACTGCACACCGGGGAGCTGTTTTTT
>16|-|TRBD2|TRBV5-1|TRBJ2-5
CASSYRLAGEGETQYF
TGCGCCAGCAGCTACAGACTAGCGGGAGAGGGAGAGACCCAGTACTTC
>16|-|TRBD2|TRBV24-1|TRBJ2-2
CATSEASGSLGGELFF
TGTGCCACCAGTGAGGCTAGCGGGAGTCTCGGCGGGGAGCTGTTTTTT
>17|-|TRBD2|TRBV4-2|TRBJ2-1
CASSQGLAAGVVDEQFF
TGTGCCAGCAGCCAAGGGCTAGCGGCCGGGGTAGTGGATGAGCAGTTCTTC
>13|-|-|TRBV5-1|TRBJ2-5
CASSLGSVETQYF
TGCGCCAGCAGCTTGGGGAGCGTGGAGACCCAGTACTTC
>17|once|TRBD1|TRBV6-4|TRBJ1-5
CASRGQATRGLNQPQHF
TGTGCCAGCAGAGGACAGGCTACGAGGGGCCTCAATCAGCCCCAGCATTTT